The 18 T cell receptor beta chains given below trace back to one sample, sequenced in a study of T cell responses to AZD1222 COVID-19 vaccine. The protocol was immunoSEQ multiplex PCR, while the TCRdb copy is restricted to in-frame clones and leaves out a portion. Of around 94,000 clones in the sample, about 88% were seen once. The sequenced sample was peripheral blood, obtained on day 0 of AZD1222 vaccination. The receptors stem from an adult in good health.

The rearrangement uses TRBV6-1 and TRBJ1-1; weak D call: TRBD1 (6 bases). V was pared by 3 bases and J by 5 bases, with 16 bases between. The CDR3 runs 15 residues. The germline V gene has CDR1 MNHNS and CDR2 SASEGT. CDR3 DNA: TGTGCCAGCAGTGAGACTTTACAGGGACGGACTGAAGCTTTCTTT. Encoded protein: CASSETLQGRTEAFF.

This rearrangement joins TRBV19 to TRBJ2-1; 10 nucleotides agree with TRBD1. CDR1 and CDR2 (germline): LNHDA, SQIVND (reference sequence). The CDR3 length is 15 residues. The V and J ends lost 2 bases and 4 bases, in that order; junction bases with no gene match: 2. Written as DNA, the CDR3 is TGTGCCAGTAGTATAAGGGACAGGGGATACAATGAGCAGTTCTTC. It encodes CASSIRDRGYNEQFF.

The rearrangement links TRBV11-2 to TRBJ2-7; D might be TRBD1 (6 bases). V was pared by 0 bases and J by 1 base, with 25 bases between. The V gene's germline CDR1 is SGHAT and CDR2 FQNNGV. This CDR3 region has 20 residues. The CDR3 loop reads CASSLDLWGPGRGVSYEQYF. DNA of the CDR3: TGTGCCAGCAGCTTAGATCTGTGGGGGCCGGGTCGGGGTGTTTCCTACGAGCAGTACTTC. Full variable domain (rest looked up from reference TRBV11-2 and TRBJ2-7): EAGVAQSPRYKIIEKRQSVAFWCNPISGHATLYWYQQILGQGPKLLIQFQNNGVVDDSQLPKDRFSAERLKGVDSTLKIQPAKLEDSAVYLCASSLDLWGPGRGVSYEQYFGPGTRLTVT.

The chain joins TRBV29-1 to TRBJ2-1; TRBD2 matches at 7 bases. Germline V gene sequence: CDR1 SQVTM, CDR2 ANQGSEA. J gave up 8 bases and V 7 bases, and 11 bases lay outside the gene matches. This CDR3 is 13 amino acids long. The CDR3 loop is CSAGSSGIYEQFF. The CDR3, as DNA: TGCAGCGCCGGGTCTAGCGGTATCTATGAGCAGTTCTTC.

The chain uses TRBV24-1 and TRBJ1-6, with a weak D call TRBD1 (5 bases). With 12 bases removed from V and 2 bases from J, the gap between germline ends came to 13 bases. Germline V gene lookup returns CDR1 KGHDR and CDR2 SFDVKD. The CDR3 contains 14 residues. CDR3 protein: CAPRWGTYNSPLHF. In nucleotides, the CDR3 is TGTGCCCCAAGGTGGGGGACCTATAATTCACCCCTCCACTTT.

This chain links TRBV19 with TRBJ2-1; the match to TRBD2 covers 15 bases. Trimming took 5 bases from V and 8 from J; bases not matched to a gene: 1. CDR3 size: 14 residues. Germline V gene lookup returns CDR1 LNHDA and CDR2 SQIVND (reference sequence). CDR3 sequence: CASSRTSGGDEQFF. CDR3 nucleotides: TGTGCCAGTAGTCGGACTAGCGGGGGGGATGAGCAGTTCTTC.

The CDR3 bases are TGTGCCAGCAGCCCTGGGACAGGGGGCAGTTCACCCCTCCACTTT. Amino acid sequence: CASSPGTGGSSPLHF. The chain has TRBV11-2 and TRBJ1-6; 12 positions agree with TRBD1. Per the germline V gene, CDR1 is SGHAT and CDR2 is FQNNGV. V gave up 5 bases and J gave up 9 bases; unmatched junction bases: 5. The CDR3 contains 15 residues.

The count of this clone is one. The chain uses TRBV7-9 and TRBJ2-1; possibly TRBD2 for D (6 bases). The germline gives CDR1 SEHNR, CDR2 FQNEAQ (reference sequence). This CDR3 region has 16 residues. Trimming left V 3 bases short and J 2 bases short, with 14 bases between. The CDR3 reads CASSFPLAGTYNEQFF. The CDR3 region has the DNA TGTGCCAGCAGCTTCCCACTAGCTGGAACCTACAATGAGCAGTTCTTC.

The chain combines TRBV7-2 with TRBJ1-3, with a tentative D call TRBD1 (5 bases). V was trimmed by 4 bases and J by 5 bases, leaving 9 bases between them. This CDR3 spans 13 amino acids. Germline CDR1 and CDR2: SGHTA and FQGNSA. DNA for the CDR3: TGTGCCAGCAGCTACCAGGGTAGAAACACCATATATTTT. This translates into CASSYQGRNTIYF. The whole variable domain, filled in from reference TRBV7-2 and TRBJ1-3, reads GAGVSQSPSNKVTEKGKDVELRCDPISGHTALYWYRQSLGQGLEFLIYFQGNSAPDKSGLPSDRFSAERTGGSVSTLTIQRTQQEDSAVYLCASSYQGRNTIYFGEGSWLTVV.

The gene calls are TRBV30 and TRBJ1-4, with D possibly being TRBD1 (6 bases). Germline-derived CDR1 and CDR2 are GTSNPN and SVGIG (reference sequence). The CDR3 runs 14 residues. V shed 0 bases and J shed 7 bases, with 12 bases lying between them. The CDR3 protein is CAWSVQGRGEKLFF. The CDR3 coding sequence is TGTGCCTGGAGTGTACAGGGCCGGGGTGAAAAACTGTTTTTT.

The chain couples TRBV7-9 to TRBJ1-2, with 9 positions matching TRBD1. The CDR3 loop spans 15 amino acids. J gave up 4 bases and V 5 bases, and 8 bases lay outside the gene matches. The germline V gene has CDR1 SEHNR and CDR2 FQNEAQ (reference sequence). As DNA, the CDR3 is TGTGCCAGCAGCCCAGGACGGGACAGGGTCTATGGCTACACCTTC. Its translation: CASSPGRDRVYGYTF.

This clone turned up a few times. The chain carries TRBV19 and TRBJ1-1; a possible D gene is TRBD1 (5 bases). The V gene's germline CDR1 is LNHDA and CDR2 SQIVND (reference sequence). CDR3 length equals 16 residues. Trimming took off 4 bases at V and 1 base at J, with 16 bases between the two ends. The CDR3 region is CASSKSAGRENTEAFF. CDR3 nucleotides: TGTGCCAGTAGTAAAAGTGCGGGACGGGAGAACACTGAAGCTTTCTTT. The whole variable domain, remainder taken from reference TRBV19 and TRBJ1-1, is DGGITQSPKYLFRKEGQNVTLSCEQNLNHDAMYWYRQDPGQGLRLIYYSQIVNDFQKGDIAEGYSVSREKKESFPLTVTSAQKNPTAFYLCASSKSAGRENTEAFFGQGTRLTVV.

This sequence joins TRBV7-8 and TRBJ1-2; no clear D gene. This CDR3 comprises 14 residues. Germline assignment: CDR1 SGHVS and CDR2 FQNEAQ. V gave up 3 bases and J gave up 3 bases, with 11 bases separating them. CDR3 in amino acids: CASSFDRGDYGYTF. The DNA of the CDR3 is TGTGCCAGCAGCTTTGATCGGGGAGACTATGGCTACACCTTC.

The chain couples TRBV18 to TRBJ2-7; TRBD1 agrees at 7 bases. Looked up from germline, CDR1 is KGHSH and CDR2 is LQKENI. V lost 6 bases and J lost 2; bases outside the gene matches: 7. The CDR3 spans 14 residues. CDR3 bases: TGTGCCAGCTCCCGGGACAGCGCTGCCTACGAGCAGTACTTC. Protein: CASSRDSAAYEQYF.

This chain connects TRBV28 to TRBJ1-6; TRBD1 matches 7 bases. V lost 4 bases, J lost 10 bases, and 10 bases stayed unmatched. This CDR3 spans 15 amino acids. Germline values: CDR1 MDHEN, CDR2 SYDVKM. CDR3 DNA sequence: TGTGCCAGCAGTTGGAGGAGGACAGGACAATCACCCCTCCACTTT. The encoded protein is CASSWRRTGQSPLHF.

The J gene is TRBJ2-7, the V gene TRBV2, with 9 bases identical to TRBD1. In germline, CDR1 is SNHLY, CDR2 FYNNEI. The J segment lost 3 bases and the V segment lost 6 bases, leaving 6 bases of the junction unmatched. This CDR3 contains 14 residues. CDR3 DNA sequence: TGTGCCAGCAGGGCCGGGACAGGGAACTACGAGCAGTACTTC. Its protein is CASRAGTGNYEQYF.

The chain is built from TRBV12-3 or TRBV12-4 and TRBJ2-7; D ambiguous. This CDR3 contains 13 residues. With 4 bases removed from V and 5 bases from J, the gap between germline ends came to 12 bases. CDR3 nucleotide sequence: TGTGCCAGCAGTTCCGATTCTAAAGACGAGCAGTACTTC. Translation: CASSSDSKDEQYF.

This chain connects TRBV4-1 to TRBJ1-1; D is unresolved. V gave up 0 bases and J gave up 4 bases, with 15 bases separating them. CDR3 length equals 16 residues. Germline V gives CDR1 MGHRA, CDR2 YSYEKL. CDR3 residues: CASSQEMWGVSTEAFF. The CDR3, as DNA: TGCGCCAGCAGCCAAGAGATGTGGGGAGTGAGCACTGAAGCTTTCTTT.